A selection of T cell receptor beta chains follows, all from one sample in a study of blood T cell repertoires in COVID-19. Sequencing was performed with immunoSEQ multiplex PCR; in TCRdb, only in-frame clones are kept and a portion is missing. The sample consists of 55,000 to 70,000 clones, just over 85% of them appearing once. Input material: peripheral blood. Receptor source: a woman aged 55-69 years with COVID-19, enrolled during active disease. The conserved cysteine and the conserved F or W are not part of the CDR3 here.

v_call: TRBV5-6; j_call: TRBJ1-2; cdr3_aa: ASSLVGLESDGYT
v_call: TRBV27; j_call: TRBJ2-7; cdr3_aa: ASSFSANRDISYEQY
v_call: TRBV5-1; j_call: TRBJ2-3; cdr3_aa: ASSGGQTDTQY
v_call: TRBV6-5; j_call: TRBJ2-7; cdr3_aa: ASSWGDYSYEQY
v_call: TRBV7-9; j_call: TRBJ2-1; cdr3_aa: ASSPTAQGEQF
v_call: TRBV24-1; j_call: TRBJ2-5; cdr3_aa: ATTRGGSETQY
v_call: TRBV11-3; j_call: TRBJ2-1; cdr3_aa: ASSFASGTGTVNEQF
v_call: TRBV6-5; j_call: TRBJ1-4; cdr3_aa: ASSYSGGRVEKLF
v_call: TRBV6-2/TRBV6-3; j_call: TRBJ2-7; cdr3_aa: ASSPKGLAAAYEQY
v_call: TRBV6-2/TRBV6-3; j_call: TRBJ1-5; cdr3_aa: ASSSGNSNQPQH
v_call: TRBV16; j_call: TRBJ1-1; cdr3_aa: ASSQFGRDTEAF
v_call: TRBV3-1/TRBV3-2; j_call: TRBJ1-2; cdr3_aa: ASSQYRQTDNYGYT
v_call: TRBV19; j_call: TRBJ1-5; cdr3_aa: ASKPRQGFGNQPQH
v_call: TRBV6-2/TRBV6-3; j_call: TRBJ2-3; cdr3_aa: ASSPRGGSRDTQY
v_call: TRBV3-1/TRBV3-2; j_call: TRBJ1-5; cdr3_aa: ASSWGTGDQPQH
v_call: TRBV28; j_call: TRBJ2-7; cdr3_aa: ASSSDTSGPYEQY
v_call: TRBV5-8; j_call: TRBJ1-5; cdr3_aa: ASSPGQVGNQPQH
v_call: TRBV4-3; j_call: TRBJ1-1; cdr3_aa: ASSPYGADTEAF
v_call: TRBV27; j_call: TRBJ1-4; cdr3_aa: ASSPHPGQGSEKLF
v_call: TRBV5-8; j_call: TRBJ2-1; cdr3_aa: ASSLRNLAGGNEQF
v_call: TRBV4-1; j_call: TRBJ2-1; cdr3_aa: ASSSEGGEGSYYNEQF
v_call: TRBV2; j_call: TRBJ2-1; cdr3_aa: ASYPQGRVHNTEF
v_call: TRBV28; j_call: TRBJ2-7; cdr3_aa: GSMDSSYEQY
v_call: TRBV6-2/TRBV6-3; j_call: TRBJ2-6; cdr3_aa: ASSPQGEGANVLT
v_call: TRBV18; j_call: TRBJ2-7; cdr3_aa: ASSPTQGLEHEQY
v_call: TRBV10-3; j_call: TRBJ2-7; cdr3_aa: AISLGLAGVEQY
v_call: TRBV10-1; j_call: TRBJ2-2; cdr3_aa: ASSDAGGPGGELF
v_call: TRBV11-3; j_call: TRBJ2-1; cdr3_aa: ASSGGLASYNEQF
v_call: TRBV4-2; j_call: TRBJ1-6; cdr3_aa: ASSQARPAAGNSPLH
v_call: TRBV5-1; j_call: TRBJ2-5; cdr3_aa: ASSLGTDQETQY
v_call: TRBV6-2/TRBV6-3; j_call: TRBJ1-6; cdr3_aa: ASSYGQGGSPLH
v_call: TRBV5-6; j_call: TRBJ2-6; cdr3_aa: ASSFLDSSGANVLT
v_call: TRBV9; j_call: TRBJ1-6; cdr3_aa: ASSVGGQAGYNSPLH
v_call: TRBV18; j_call: TRBJ1-2; cdr3_aa: ASSISGYGYT
v_call: TRBV6-2/TRBV6-3; j_call: TRBJ1-1; cdr3_aa: ASSYGPLAF
v_call: TRBV14; j_call: TRBJ2-3; cdr3_aa: ASSQHQGIDTQY
v_call: TRBV11-2; j_call: TRBJ2-5; cdr3_aa: ASSSGGAGETQY
v_call: TRBV4-3; j_call: TRBJ2-1; cdr3_aa: ASSLIAGGVNEQF
v_call: TRBV2; j_call: TRBJ1-2; cdr3_aa: ASSEQGSLYGYT
v_call: TRBV7-9; j_call: TRBJ1-6; cdr3_aa: ASSQGTVSGSPLH
v_call: TRBV7-2; j_call: TRBJ2-1; cdr3_aa: ASSLPAYNEQF
v_call: TRBV5-1; j_call: TRBJ1-1; cdr3_aa: ASSSPGSNTEAF
v_call: TRBV27; j_call: TRBJ2-3; cdr3_aa: ASSLSPTPFMTDTQY
v_call: TRBV4-1; j_call: TRBJ2-7; cdr3_aa: ASSQEPTGSSYEQY
v_call: TRBV6-5; j_call: TRBJ2-5; cdr3_aa: ASSPGGGRQETQY
v_call: TRBV5-1; j_call: TRBJ2-1; cdr3_aa: ASSLGTAEQF
v_call: TRBV11-2; j_call: TRBJ2-7; cdr3_aa: ASSSESGGPYEQY
v_call: TRBV30; j_call: TRBJ2-1; cdr3_aa: AWSVLGGSSYNEQF
v_call: TRBV4-1; j_call: TRBJ2-1; cdr3_aa: ASSQDAPRTGLYNEQF
v_call: TRBV6-5; j_call: TRBJ2-7; cdr3_aa: ASSVGGGAEQY